This entry lists 11 T cell receptor beta chains sequenced from one sample in a study of control samples from healthy donors and cancer patients. Some clones are missing from TCRdb's copy, which holds only in-frame ones; the method was immunoSEQ multiplex PCR. The sample has about 120,000 clones, over 90% seen once. Material for sequencing was blood. The receptors were gathered from a man aged 25 to 40 in good health.

The chain is built from TRBV7-6 and TRBJ2-1, with 9 bases aligning to TRBD1. CDR1 is SGHVS and CDR2 is FNYEAQ in the germline V gene. Unmatched junction bases numbered 3, after V lost 3 bases and J lost 0 bases. The CDR3 is 16 amino acids. CDR3 coding DNA: TGTGCCAGCAGCTTGGGACAGGGAAGCTCCTACAATGAGCAGTTCTTC. Its protein product is CASSLGQGSSYNEQFF.

This chain links TRBV7-5 with TRBJ2-2; whether TRBD1, the table's D call, matches the DNA was not checked. TRBV7-5 is described as a pseudogene. The CDR3 sequence is 16 residues long. CDR3 amino acids: CVRSTLWGRNTGELFF. The CDR3 DNA reads TGTGTCAGAAGCACGTTGTGGGGCCGAAACACCGGGGAGCTGTTTTTT.

The chain joins TRBV9 to TRBJ1-1; D is ambiguous. This CDR3 contains 14 residues. Trimming removed 0 bases at V and 7 bases at J, with 13 bases between. CDR1 is SGDLS and CDR2 is YYNGEE in the germline V gene. The CDR3 loop reads CASSVVGFADEAFF. The CDR3 DNA reads TGTGCCAGCAGCGTAGTAGGGTTTGCGGATGAAGCTTTCTTT.

This clone was recorded once. The V call is TRBV6-6, the J call TRBJ1-1; TRBD1 is a possible D gene (5 bases). Germline V gives CDR1 MNHNY, CDR2 SVGAGI (reference sequence). This CDR3 has 12 amino acids. V was shortened by 4 bases and J by 4 bases, with 7 bases between the two germline ends. The CDR3 here is CASSFQGTEAFF. The CDR3 DNA reads TGTGCCAGCAGTTTCCAGGGCACTGAAGCTTTCTTT.

The gene calls are TRBV6-5 and TRBJ1-2; 11 nucleotides line up with TRBD1. In germline, CDR1 is MNHEY, CDR2 SVGAGI. J was trimmed by 7 bases and V by 2 bases; bases with no gene match: 3. This CDR3 contains 14 residues. CDR3 loop: CASSYGQGASGYTF. The CDR3 coding sequence is TGTGCCAGCAGTTACGGACAGGGGGCATCTGGCTACACCTTC.

The chain recombines TRBV29-1 with TRBJ1-1; weak D call: TRBD1 (6 bases). CDR3 length: 14 amino acids. CDR1 SQVTM and CDR2 ANQGSEA come from the germline V gene. V was trimmed by 4 bases and J by 0 bases, leaving 12 bases between them. The CDR3 DNA follows: TGCAGCGTTGGGGGGACACGCTTGAACACTGAAGCTTTCTTT. Translating it yields CSVGGTRLNTEAFF.

V and J are TRBV6-5 and TRBJ1-4; D uncertain. The CDR3 contains 14 residues. The V gene's germline CDR1 is MNHEY and CDR2 SVGAGI. The V end lost 6 bases, the J end lost 6 bases, and 14 bases lay between the germline ends. The CDR3 coding sequence is TGTGCCAGCAGCAGGCAATCGTCGGATGAAAAACTGTTTTTT. It translates to CASSRQSSDEKLFF.

The gene calls are TRBV6-1 and TRBJ2-1, with D hard to call. Germline CDR1 and CDR2: MNHNS and SASEGT. Trimming took 2 bases from V and 8 from J, leaving 16 bases between them. The CDR3 consists of 15 residues. The CDR3 loop is CASSEWEFLEDEQFF. CDR3 coding DNA: TGTGCCAGCAGTGAATGGGAATTCCTGGAAGATGAGCAGTTCTTC.

The chain employs TRBV4-1 and TRBJ2-5; 9 bases are shared with TRBD2. Germline lookup yields CDR1 MGHRA and CDR2 YSYEKL. The CDR3 runs 17 residues. The ends lost 0 bases at V and 3 bases at J; junction bases unmatched: 8. The CDR3 DNA is TGCGCCAGCAGCCAAGATCCAGGCGGGGGGGCCGAAGAGACCCAGTACTTC. Translating gives CASSQDPGGGAEETQYF.

The chain has TRBV6-6 and TRBJ1-5; D is possibly TRBD1 (6 bases). The CDR3 is 15 residues long. Germline loops: CDR1 MNHNY, CDR2 SVGAGI (reference sequence). Between the trimmed V and J ends, which lost 5 bases and 5 bases, there was a span of 16 bases. The CDR3 region is CASSPSGGLDQPQHF. In DNA, the CDR3 is TGTGCCAGCAGTCCCTCGGGGGGCCTCGATCAGCCCCAGCATTTT.

The chain is built from TRBV15 and TRBJ1-2; D unresolved. Trimming left V 0 bases short and J 8 bases short, with 13 bases between. The CDR3 has 14 amino acids. CDR1 and CDR2 from the germline V gene are LNHNV and YYDKDF (reference sequence). CDR3 protein: CATSRDVEKGGYTF. CDR3 DNA sequence: TGTGCCACCAGCAGAGACGTAGAGAAGGGCGGCTACACCTTC.